One sample yielded the 15 T cell receptor beta chains listed below, sequenced in a study of T cell responses to AZD1222 COVID-19 vaccine (dated by TCRdb to the early 2020s). Library method: the immunoSEQ multiplex PCR assay. The clones in this table, taken by TCRdb from immuneACCESS, are in-frame only. Not every clone is retained; where verified, under half of the shortfall comes from an unresolved V gene, and the cause of the rest is unknown. This sample holds over 100,000 clones; about 94% were observed only once. The top ten hold around 4.7% of the sample. Interpreted using the paper, the time point label stands for: baseline before first vaccination. This material consisted of peripheral blood, taken on day 0 of AZD1222 vaccination. The origin of the receptors is an adult in good health.

The chain carries TRBV7-2 and TRBJ2-2; D is ambiguous. The V end lost 5 bases, the J end lost 2 bases, and 9 bases lay between the germline ends. CDR1 and CDR2 from the germline V gene are SGHTA and FQGNSA. The CDR3 totals 14 residues. For the CDR3, the DNA is TGTGCCAGCAGCCCAGACCCAAACACCGGGGAGCTGTTTTTT. The encoded protein is CASSPDPNTGELFF.

V is TRBV28 and J is TRBJ2-7; 7 bases are shared with TRBD2. Germline values: CDR1 MDHEN, CDR2 SYDVKM. This CDR3 is 13 amino acids long. V gave up 7 bases and J gave up 2 bases; unmatched junction bases: 5. In DNA form, the CDR3 reads TGTGCCAGCATAGGCGGGGGAGCCTACGAGCAGTACTTC. Translation: CASIGGGAYEQYF.

The rearrangement links TRBV6-5 to TRBJ1-1, with D tentatively TRBD1 (6 bases). Germline CDR1 is MNHEY and CDR2 is SVGAGI. Trimming pared 7 bases from V and 2 bases from J, leaving 14 bases between. This CDR3 is built from 14 residues. This chain's CDR3 is CASTPTGENTEAFF. Written as DNA, the CDR3 is TGTGCCAGCACCCCGACAGGCGAAAACACTGAAGCTTTCTTT.

The CDR3 spells CSVSKAGELFF. Here the CDR3 DNA reads TGCAGCGTGTCGAAGGCCGGGGAGCTGTTTTTT. The V call is TRBV29-1, the J call TRBJ2-2; D ambiguous. The CDR3 runs 11 residues. Trimming took off 6 bases at V and 6 bases at J, with 8 bases between the two ends. Germline V lookup: CDR1 SQVTM, CDR2 ANQGSEA.

The gene calls are TRBV6-6 and TRBJ2-3; 7 nucleotides match TRBD1. The CDR3 has 15 amino acids. Per germline, CDR1 MNHNY and CDR2 SVGAGI (reference sequence). With 2 bases clipped from V and 6 bases from J, the junction kept 8 bases outside the gene matches. CDR3 residues: CASSYRAGGVDTQYF. The CDR3 DNA reads as TGTGCCAGCAGTTACCGGGCAGGGGGAGTCGATACGCAGTATTTT.

The chain carries TRBV6-4 and TRBJ2-1, with D possibly TRBD1 on 6 matching bases. This CDR3 is 15 amino acids long. V lost 0 bases and J lost 6, with 12 bases in between. Germline V gene lookup returns CDR1 MRHNA and CDR2 SNTAGT. The CDR3 DNA follows: TGTGCCAGCAGTGACTCGCCAGGGGCTGGCAATGAGCAGTTCTTC. Protein sequence: CASSDSPGAGNEQFF.

The chain combines TRBV7-9 with TRBJ1-4; no definite D call. CDR3 length: 15 residues. CDR1 and CDR2 from the germline V gene are SEHNR and FQNEAQ (reference sequence). V was pared by 1 base and J by 5 bases, with 11 bases between. CDR3 sequence: CASSLGGQGNEKLFF. The CDR3 region has the DNA TGTGCCAGCAGCTTAGGAGGGCAAGGGAATGAAAAACTGTTTTTT.

V gene TRBV5-1 combines with J gene TRBJ1-3, with D hard to call. Trimming removed 1 base at V and 4 bases at J, with 9 bases between. The length of the CDR3 is 14 residues. Per germline, CDR1 SGHRS and CDR2 YFSETQ. Written as DNA, the CDR3 is TGCGCCAGCAGCTTGAACCCTAGGGGAAACACCATATATTTT. This codes for CASSLNPRGNTIYF.

The gene calls are TRBV20-1 and TRBJ1-2, with D possibly matching TRBD1 (5 bases). The germline gives CDR1 DFQATT, CDR2 SNEGSKA (reference sequence). Between the trimmed V and J ends, which lost 3 bases and 3 bases, there was a span of 11 bases. This CDR3 is 13 amino acids long. CDR3 sequence reads: CSASLTRDYGYTF. Here the CDR3 DNA reads TGCAGTGCTAGTTTGACCAGGGACTATGGCTACACCTTC.

V is TRBV7-9 and J is TRBJ2-5; tentatively, D is TRBD1 (7 bases). V lost 4 bases and J 9 bases, leaving 18 bases between the germline ends. Germline V gene sequence: CDR1 SEHNR, CDR2 FQNEAQ (reference sequence). CDR3 length equals 14 residues. CDR3 sequence: CASSSSSGQGAQYF. Here the CDR3 DNA reads TGTGCCAGCAGCTCCTCAAGCGGGCAGGGGGCCCAGTACTTC.

J is TRBJ1-3 and V is TRBV6-5; 7 bases fit TRBD1. This CDR3 comprises 14 residues. Germline V gives CDR1 MNHEY, CDR2 SVGAGI. V dropped 5 bases and J dropped 4; count of bases not matched to a gene: 5. CDR3 residues: CASSKTGEGNTIYF. The CDR3 DNA reads as TGTGCCAGCAGTAAAACAGGGGAAGGAAACACCATATATTTT.

The chain carries TRBV29-1 and TRBJ2-1; perhaps TRBD2 as D (6 bases). Trimming cost V 4 bases and J 10 bases, with 11 bases left between them. The CDR3 is made up of 11 amino acids. Per germline, CDR1 SQVTM and CDR2 ANQGSEA. Here the CDR3 reads CSVGGGREQFF. In DNA form, the CDR3 reads TGCAGCGTTGGTGGAGGGCGGGAGCAGTTCTTC.

The V gene is TRBV10-1, the J gene TRBJ2-7; D uncertain. Germline CDR1 is WNHNN and CDR2 is SYGVQD (reference sequence). The CDR3 totals 14 residues. V lost 0 bases to trimming and J lost 7 bases, with 13 bases between them. The CDR3 coding sequence is TGCGCCAGCAGTGAGTCGAAAAGGGCGAGAGAGCAGTACTTC. This sequence encodes CASSESKRAREQYF.

The table lists this clone with a count of one. The chain couples TRBV10-1 to TRBJ2-1, with 12 bases aligning to TRBD2. Germline CDR1 WNHNN, CDR2 SYGVQD (reference sequence). J gave up 8 bases and V 1 base, and 9 bases lay outside the gene matches. The CDR3 sequence is 17 residues long. The CDR3 spells CASSEFPSGRASDEQFF. The DNA for the CDR3 is TGCGCCAGCAGTGAGTTTCCTAGCGGGAGGGCCTCGGATGAGCAGTTCTTC.

V is TRBV6-6 and J is TRBJ1-2, with 8 nucleotides matching TRBD1. Losses at the gene ends were 10 bases for V and 7 bases for J; bases not matched to a gene: 14. This CDR3 contains 14 residues. CDR1 and CDR2 from the germline V gene are MNHNY and SVGAGI (reference sequence). The CDR3 region has the DNA TGTGCCATCAGCGGGACCGGGACAGGCCCTGGCTACACCTTC. As protein: CAISGTGTGPGYTF.